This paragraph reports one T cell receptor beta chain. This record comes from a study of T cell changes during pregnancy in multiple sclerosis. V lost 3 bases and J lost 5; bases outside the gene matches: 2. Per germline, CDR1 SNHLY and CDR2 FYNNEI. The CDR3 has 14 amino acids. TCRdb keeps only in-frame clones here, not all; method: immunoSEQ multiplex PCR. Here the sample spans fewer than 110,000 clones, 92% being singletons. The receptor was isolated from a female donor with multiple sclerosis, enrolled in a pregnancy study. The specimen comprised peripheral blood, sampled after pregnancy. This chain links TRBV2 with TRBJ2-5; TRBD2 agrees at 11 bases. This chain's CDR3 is CASSEASGGETQYF. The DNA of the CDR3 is TGTGCCAGCAGTGAGGCTAGCGGGGGGGAGACCCAGTACTTC.